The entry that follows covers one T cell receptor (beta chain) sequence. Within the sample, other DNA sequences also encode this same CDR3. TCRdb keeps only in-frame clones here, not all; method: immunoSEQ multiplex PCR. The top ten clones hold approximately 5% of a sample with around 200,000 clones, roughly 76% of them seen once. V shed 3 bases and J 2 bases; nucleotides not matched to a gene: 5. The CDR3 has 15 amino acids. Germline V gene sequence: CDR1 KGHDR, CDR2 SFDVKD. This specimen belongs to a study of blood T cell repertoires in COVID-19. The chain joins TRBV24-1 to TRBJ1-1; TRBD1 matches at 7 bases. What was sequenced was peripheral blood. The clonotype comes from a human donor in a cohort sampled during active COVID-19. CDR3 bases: TGTGCCACCAGTGATCCCCGGACAGGCAACACTGAAGCTTTCTTT. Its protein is CATSDPRTGNTEAFF.